These 5 T cell receptor beta chains share one sample of origin, sequenced in a study of T cells in Graves' hyperthyroidism and ophthalmopathy. Amplification targeted TCR beta CDR3 regions from RNA transcripts. A first-round RT-PCR of the TCR CDR3 used the HTBI primer set. TCRdb itself ran the multiplex PCR reads through MiXCR, one entry per CDR3 protein. The data contain some 570,000 distinct CDR3 sequences, roughly 15% of them seen just once; the ten biggest clones take up around 17%. Sequencing input: blood. The receptors derive from a woman aged 18-29 years with Graves' ophthalmopathy.

This clonotype has more than one count but fewer than ten. The V gene is TRBV11-3, the J gene TRBJ2-5, with 7 bases that match TRBD1. The V and J ends lost 5 bases and 1 base, in that order; junction bases with no gene match: 7. CDR3 length: 15 amino acids. CDR1 and CDR2 (germline): SGHNT, YENEEA. For the CDR3, the DNA is TGTGCCAGCAGCATAGGGGGCGGTTTCCAAGAGACCCAGTACTTC. Translating it yields CASSIGGGFQETQYF.

This clonotype came up a few times. The chain recombines TRBV4-1 with TRBJ2-1; TRBD2 matches at 10 bases. V gave up 0 bases and J gave up 9 bases; unmatched junction bases: 8. Germline V CDR1 and CDR2: MGHRA, YSYEKL. This CDR3 region has 16 residues. The CDR3: CASSQEWLAGAVEQFF. The CDR3 nucleotides are TGCGCCAGCAGCCAAGAGTGGCTAGCGGGGGCCGTTGAGCAGTTCTTC.

This clonotype was recorded a few times. V and J are TRBV27 and TRBJ2-1; D may be TRBD2 (6 bases). CDR3 length equals 14 residues. Germline V lookup: CDR1 MNHEY, CDR2 SMNVEV (reference sequence). Trimming left V 5 bases short and J 9 bases short, with 17 bases between. CDR3 sequence: CASSLGSGSGEQFF. The CDR3 DNA follows: TGTGCCAGCAGTCTGGGGTCCGGGAGCGGTGAGCAGTTCTTC.

This clonotype was observed a handful of times. The genes are TRBV4-1 and TRBJ2-3; D not certain. The CDR3 loop spans 13 amino acids. Germline loops: CDR1 MGHRA, CDR2 YSYEKL. V was trimmed by 2 bases and J by 4 bases, leaving 7 bases between them. CDR3 bases: TGCGCCAGCAGCCAATACCAGGCAGATACGCAGTATTTT. Amino acids: CASSQYQADTQYF.

There are a few counts of this clonotype. The genes are TRBV15 and TRBJ2-7; 7 positions agree with TRBD2. Germline-derived CDR1 and CDR2 are LNHNV and YYDKDF (reference sequence). Germline trimming cut 6 bases from V and 0 bases from J; bases unmatched to any gene: 11. The CDR3 runs to 16 residues. The CDR3 sequence is CATSPLAGDLSYEQYF. CDR3 nucleotides: TGTGCCACCAGTCCCCTCGCGGGGGACCTCTCCTACGAGCAGTACTTC.